What follows are 28 T cell receptor beta chains derived from one specimen sequenced in a study of T cells after yellow fever vaccination. TCRdb processed the 5' RACE reads anew with MiXCR; each CDR3 protein has one entry. The sample has a few hundred thousand distinct CDR3 sequences, 4.1% seen once. Sequencing was performed on PBMCs, taken 5 days after the yellow fever booster vaccination. The receptors stem from a man aged 18 to 35 who received the YFV17D yellow fever vaccine.

This clonotype was observed at least ten times. The chain links TRBV18 to TRBJ2-7; no firm D call. Germline loops: CDR1 KGHSH, CDR2 LQKENI. This CDR3 comprises 11 residues. The V end was cut by 4 bases, the J end by 2 bases, with 3 bases between. CDR3 in DNA: TGTGCCAGCTCACGTGCCTACGAGCAGTACTTC. Translating it yields CASSRAYEQYF.

This clonotype was counted a few times. The V and J genes are TRBV28 and TRBJ1-3; no definite D call. Trimming took off 4 bases at V and 7 bases at J, with 8 bases between the two ends. Germline values: CDR1 MDHEN, CDR2 SYDVKM. CDR3 length: 12 residues. CDR3 sequence: CASSSNWNTIYF. CDR3 in DNA: TGTGCCAGCAGTTCTAATTGGAACACCATATATTTT.

In its sample, this clonotype was seen a few times. The gene calls are TRBV14 and TRBJ1-2; TRBD1 matches 8 bases. V was pared by 1 base and J by 4 bases, with 17 bases of the junction left unmatched. The CDR3 has 19 amino acids. Germline V gives CDR1 SGHDN, CDR2 FVKESK. CDR3 sequence reads: CASSQGQPFPGGLVYGYTF. The CDR3 region has the DNA TGTGCCAGCAGCCAAGGTCAACCCTTTCCAGGGGGCTTAGTCTATGGCTACACCTTC.

The table lists this clonotype with many counts. The chain joins TRBV4-1 to TRBJ2-1; D perhaps matches TRBD2 (6 bases). V was clipped by 4 bases and J by 9 bases, with 10 bases between them. The CDR3 totals 12 residues. The germline CDR1 and CDR2 sequences are MGHRA and YSYEKL. The CDR3 loop is CASSRGTGEQFF. The CDR3 region has the DNA TGCGCCAGCAGCCGAGGGACTGGTGAGCAGTTCTTC.

This clonotype was seen only a few times. The V call is TRBV6-5, the J call TRBJ2-3; 9 bases align to TRBD1. J gave up 6 bases and V 5 bases, and 12 bases lay outside the gene matches. The germline CDR1 and CDR2 sequences are MNHEY and SVGAGI. This CDR3 comprises 16 residues. The CDR3 region is CASSPPTGQGTDTQYF. DNA of the CDR3: TGTGCCAGCAGTCCCCCCACGGGACAGGGTACGGATACGCAGTATTTT.

V gene TRBV7-9 combines with J gene TRBJ1-1; maybe TRBD1 (6 bases). The germline gives CDR1 SEHNR, CDR2 FQNEAQ (reference sequence). The V gene lost 8 bases and the J gene lost 9 bases, with 13 bases spanning the gap. The CDR3 has 11 residues. The CDR3 bases are TGTGCCAGCCGGGGACATTTTAAAGCTTTCTTT. Its protein product is CASRGHFKAFF.

This clonotype was counted ten times or more. V gene TRBV7-6 combines with J gene TRBJ2-1; D is tentatively TRBD1 or TRBD2 (6 bases each). Germline V gene lookup returns CDR1 SGHVS and CDR2 FNYEAQ. The CDR3 has 15 residues. V lost 5 bases and J 9 bases, leaving 20 bases between the germline ends. The CDR3 DNA reads TGTGCCAGCAGCCAAGAAGGGGGGCCCGGCGGTGAGCAGTTCTTC. It codes for CASSQEGGPGGEQFF. The full variable domain, in which reference TRBV7-6 and TRBJ2-1 provide the parts outside the CDR3, is GAGVSQSPRYKVTKRGQDVALRCDPISGHVSLYWYRQALGQGPEFLTYFNYEAQQDKSGLPNDRFSAERPEGSISTLTIQRTEQRDSAMYRCASSQEGGPGGEQFFGPGTRLTVL.

This clonotype was seen at least ten times. V gene TRBV4-3 combines with J gene TRBJ1-1; 7 bases map to TRBD1. The CDR3 loop spans 14 amino acids. V was pared by 4 bases and J by 7 bases, with 9 bases of the junction left unmatched. In germline, CDR1 is LGHNA, CDR2 YSLEER. The CDR3 DNA sequence: TGCGCCAGCAGCCGAGAAGACAGGGTCCATGAAGCTTTCTTT. This sequence encodes CASSREDRVHEAFF.

Comment on this clonotype: It is unclear where the CDR3 begins or ends on the DNA, so no DNA is shown, and the CDR3 is as TCRdb lists it. The rearrangement uses TRBV7-5 and TRBJ2-1; no check of the table's D call, TRBD2, against the DNA was made. TRBV7-5 has pseudogene status. The CDR3 length is 19 residues, termini included. The CDR3 loop reads CISVPEGTKRGDSYNEQFF.

Many counts were recorded for this clonotype. This chain connects TRBV24-1 to TRBJ2-7; 8 bases agree with TRBD1. The germline gives CDR1 KGHDR, CDR2 SFDVKD. Germline trimming cut 3 bases from V and 2 bases from J; bases unmatched to any gene: 5. The CDR3 is made up of 15 amino acids. The CDR3 loop is CATSDRAGGPYEQYF. The CDR3 DNA reads as TGTGCCACCAGTGATCGCGCAGGGGGCCCCTACGAGCAGTACTTC.

This clonotype occurred a few times. The chain uses TRBV10-3 and TRBJ1-3, with unresolved D. Trimming removed 4 bases from V and 0 bases from J, with 10 bases in between. The CDR3 is 15 amino acids. Germline V gives CDR1 ENHRY, CDR2 SYGVKD. The CDR3 DNA reads TGTGCCATCAGTGGAGTCTGGGGCTCTGGAAACACCATATATTTT. It encodes CAISGVWGSGNTIYF.

In this sample, this clonotype turned up many times. CDR3 sequence: CASSPTGNADTQYF. In DNA form, the CDR3 reads TGTGCCAGCAGCCCCACCGGTAATGCAGATACGCAGTATTTT. The chain recombines TRBV9 with TRBJ2-3; D is ambiguous. With 4 bases removed from V and 4 bases from J, the gap between germline ends came to 13 bases. This CDR3 is built from 14 residues. Germline CDR1 SGDLS, CDR2 YYNGEE. Complete variable domain (other parts from reference TRBV9 and TRBJ2-3): DSGVTQTPKHLITATGQRVTLRCSPRSGDLSVYWYQQSLDQGLQFLIQYYNGEERAKGNILERFSAQQFPDLHSELNLSSLELGDSALYFCASSPTGNADTQYFGPGTRLTVL.

This clonotype has more than one count but fewer than ten. The chain uses TRBV20-1 and TRBJ2-4, with a possible D match to TRBD1 (6 bases). The CDR3 is 19 amino acids. Germline loops: CDR1 DFQATT, CDR2 SNEGSKA (reference sequence). Trimming pared 3 bases from V and 0 bases from J, leaving 24 bases between. The CDR3 coding sequence is TGCAGTGCTAGGGGCCTCCGGGACACATCCGCGCTAGCCAAAAACATTCAGTACTTC. It is translated as CSARGLRDTSALAKNIQYF.

The DNA of the CDR3 is TGTGCCAGCAGCCACCGGGGGCGAGGGAATAAGACAGATACGCAGTATTTT. This gives the protein CASSHRGRGNKTDTQYF. V and J are TRBV7-9 and TRBJ2-3, with D perhaps given as TRBD1 or TRBD2 (6 bases each). V lost 5 bases, J lost 3 bases, and 21 bases lay in between. This CDR3 spans 17 amino acids. CDR1 and CDR2 from the germline V gene are SEHNR and FQNEAQ (reference sequence).

This clonotype was detected ten times or more. The V gene is TRBV29-1, the J gene TRBJ2-2; a weak D match, TRBD2 (5 bases). Trimming took 7 bases from V and 0 from J, leaving 12 bases between them. Germline loops: CDR1 SQVTM, CDR2 ANQGSEA. The CDR3 runs to 14 residues. In nucleotides, the CDR3 is TGCAGCGCCCGAGGGTCCTCGAACACCGGGGAGCTGTTTTTT. Encoded protein: CSARGSSNTGELFF.

V and J are TRBV20-1 and TRBJ1-2; possibly TRBD1 for D (6 bases). The germline V gene encodes CDR1 DFQATT and CDR2 SNEGSKA (reference sequence). The V end lost 3 bases, the J end lost 9 bases, and 17 bases lay between the germline ends. The CDR3 sequence is 13 residues long. CDR3 DNA: TGCAGTGCTAGTGCGACAGGCATTTTGAGCTACACCTTC. Residues: CSASATGILSYTF.

This clonotype was picked up many times. The gene calls are TRBV7-9 and TRBJ1-4; D is uncertain. The CDR3 length is 14 residues. The V gene's germline CDR1 is SEHNR and CDR2 FQNEAQ (reference sequence). Trimming left V 2 bases short and J 8 bases short, with 12 bases between. Here the CDR3 reads CASSLWGDGEKLFF. The CDR3 nucleotides read TGTGCCAGCAGCTTATGGGGAGATGGGGAAAAACTGTTTTTT.

The rearrangement uses TRBV27 and TRBJ2-1, with 11 nucleotides matching TRBD2. Germline assignment: CDR1 MNHEY and CDR2 SMNVEV (reference sequence). The CDR3 extends over 15 amino acids. Losses at the gene ends were 4 bases for V and 4 bases for J; bases not matched to a gene: 3. The CDR3 DNA reads as TGTGCCAGCAGTTCCGTAGCGGGGGGGTACAATGAGCAGTTCTTC. This translates into CASSSVAGGYNEQFF.

This chain uses TRBV4-2 with TRBJ2-7; D is unresolved. The CDR3 runs 15 residues. Trimming left V 0 bases short and J 3 bases short, with 12 bases between. Per germline, CDR1 LGHNA and CDR2 YNFKEQ. The CDR3 DNA reads as TGTGCCAGCAGCCAAGAATCGGCCAGCTACTACGAGCAGTACTTC. As protein: CASSQESASYYEQYF.

This clonotype was seen repeatedly, ten times or more. The chain links TRBV20-1 to TRBJ2-3; D unclear. Germline CDR1 DFQATT, CDR2 SNEGSKA (reference sequence). V was pared by 6 bases and J by 7 bases, with 14 bases between. CDR3 size: 12 residues. The CDR3 region is CSATVPAYTQYF. For the CDR3, the DNA is TGCAGTGCCACCGTTCCTGCCTATACGCAGTATTTT.

This clonotype was recorded a few times. The chain joins TRBV2 to TRBJ2-7; 7 positions match TRBD1. The CDR3 length is 12 residues. V trimming: 8 bases; J trimming: 3 bases; junction bases outside the gene matches: 4. Germline V gene data show CDR1 as SNHLY and CDR2 as FYNNEI. Here the CDR3 reads CASLTGDYEQYF. The CDR3 nucleotides are TGTGCCAGCCTAACAGGGGACTACGAGCAGTACTTC.

This clonotype showed up many times. This chain connects TRBV6-5 to TRBJ1-5; a weak D match, TRBD1 (5 bases). CDR3 length equals 15 residues. V lost 0 bases, J lost 4 bases, and 10 bases lay in between. The germline V gene has CDR1 MNHEY and CDR2 SVGAGI. The CDR3, as DNA: TGTGCCAGCAGTTACTCTGGGGCGCAGAATCAGCCCCAGCATTTT. Its translation: CASSYSGAQNQPQHF.

This clonotype came up many times. This chain connects TRBV24-1 to TRBJ2-5; D not certain. Germline V CDR1 and CDR2: KGHDR, SFDVKD. The CDR3 is 14 amino acids. V was pared by 1 base and J by 5 bases, with 10 bases between. CDR3 sequence reads: CATSDFRTVETQYF. Written as DNA, the CDR3 is TGTGCCACCAGTGATTTCCGGACCGTGGAGACCCAGTACTTC.

The rearrangement uses TRBV5-1 and TRBJ1-1, with a possible D match to TRBD1 (5 bases). The CDR3 is 16 residues long. Trimming shortened V by 2 bases and J by 4 bases, and 18 bases separated the two germline ends. CDR1 is SGHRS and CDR2 is YFSETQ in the germline V gene. The chain's CDR3 is CASSFSFGRGGTEAFF. The CDR3 region has the DNA TGCGCCAGCAGCTTTTCCTTTGGACGGGGCGGCACTGAAGCTTTCTTT.

The sample holds many counts of this clonotype. An end of the junction does not agree with germline; a read error may underlie this. The chain couples TRBV11-2 to TRBJ2-5; tentative D call: TRBD2 (6 bases). The germline V gene encodes CDR1 SGHAT and CDR2 FQNNGV. The CDR3 length is 12 residues. The CDR3 nucleotides read TGTGCCAGCAGCTGGGCCCTGGGACTCCAATCCTTC. Amino acids: CASSWALGLQSF.

This clonotype was counted at least ten times. The chain carries TRBV6-2 or TRBV6-3 and TRBJ2-2, with 7 bases that match TRBD1. Germline trimming cut 8 bases from V and 7 bases from J; bases unmatched to any gene: 10. This CDR3 comprises 14 residues. Germline values: CDR1 MNHEY, CDR2 SVGEGT. In nucleotides, the CDR3 is TGTGCCAGCCGGGGACAGAACCTACGCGGGGAGCTGTTTTTT. Encoded protein: CASRGQNLRGELFF.

The V and J genes are TRBV5-5 and TRBJ1-3; 7 bases map to TRBD1. Germline CDR1 and CDR2: SGHKS and YYEKEE (reference sequence). This CDR3 is built from 15 residues. V lost 3 bases to trimming and J lost 2 bases; unmatched junction nucleotides: 5. Written as DNA, the CDR3 is TGTGCCAGCAGCTCCACAGGGGACCCTGGAAACACCATATATTTT. Its protein is CASSSTGDPGNTIYF.

This clonotype was counted a few times. The chain links TRBV6-5 to TRBJ2-7, with TRBD1 matching over 8 bases. Germline CDR1 reads MNHEY; CDR2 reads SVGAGI. The CDR3 runs to 12 residues. V shed 7 bases, J shed 5 bases, and the junction held 4 bases outside the gene matches. The CDR3 region has the DNA TGTGCCAGCAATACAGGGGGGAACGAGCAGTACGTC. Protein product: CASNTGGNEQYV.